Each of the 14 T cell receptor beta chains below was sequenced from the same sample in a study of T cell changes during pregnancy in multiple sclerosis. TCRdb's copy holds only in-frame clones and misses some; the assay was immunoSEQ multiplex PCR. The sample records tens of thousands of clones, roughly 89% being singletons. The material was peripheral blood, obtained in the third trimester of pregnancy. These receptors were obtained from a female donor in good health, enrolled as a control in a pregnancy study.

V and J are TRBV5-5 and TRBJ2-3, with D possibly matching TRBD1 (5 bases). CDR1 and CDR2 from the germline V gene are SGHKS and YYEKEE (reference sequence). With 4 bases removed from V and 5 bases from J, the gap between germline ends came to 14 bases. The CDR3 loop spans 14 amino acids. The CDR3 protein is CASSLQAIQDTQYF. In nucleotides, the CDR3 is TGTGCCAGCAGCCTACAGGCTATTCAAGATACGCAGTATTTT. The full variable domain, rest sourced from reference TRBV5-5 and TRBJ2-3, is DAGVTQSPTHLIKTRGQQVTLRCSPISGHKSVSWYQQVLGQGPQFIFQYYEKEERGRGNFPDRFSARQFPNYSSELNVNALLLGDSALYLCASSLQAIQDTQYFGPGTRLTVL.

The chain joins TRBV19 to TRBJ1-1, with 7 bases that match TRBD1. There are 13 residues in the CDR3. Looked up from germline, CDR1 is LNHDA and CDR2 is SQIVND (reference sequence). V shed 10 bases, J shed 5 bases, and the junction held 10 bases outside the gene matches. CDR3 nucleotides: TGTGCCACCCAGAGACAGGGAAGGACTGAAGCTTTCTTT. It specifies CATQRQGRTEAFF.

A few counts support this clone. The gene calls are TRBV4-2 and TRBJ1-1; 7 nucleotides match TRBD1. Germline-derived CDR1 and CDR2 are LGHNA and YNFKEQ. V lost 3 bases, J lost 2 bases, and 6 bases stayed unmatched. The CDR3 has 15 amino acids. The CDR3 coding sequence is TGTGCCAGCAGCCACGGCGGGACAGTCAACACTGAAGCTTTCTTT. Amino acid sequence: CASSHGGTVNTEAFF.

This sequence joins TRBV7-9 and TRBJ2-7, with 8 bases matching TRBD1. Per the germline V gene, CDR1 is SEHNR and CDR2 is FQNEAQ (reference sequence). There are 16 residues in the CDR3. J was trimmed by 1 base and V by 1 base; bases with no gene match: 6. CDR3 nucleotide sequence: TGTGCCAGCAGCTTAGGTCGGACAGGGCTTTCCTACGAGCAGTACTTC. It yields the protein CASSLGRTGLSYEQYF.

The chain joins TRBV6-1 to TRBJ1-3, with D possibly TRBD1 on 5 matching bases. The CDR3 is 15 amino acids. With 8 bases removed from V and 1 base from J, the gap between germline ends came to 15 bases. Per the germline V gene, CDR1 is MNHNS and CDR2 is SASEGT. The CDR3 DNA follows: TGTGCCAGCTCTAAGGCGAAGGGGTCTGGAAACACCATATATTTT. It specifies CASSKAKGSGNTIYF.

The V and J genes are TRBV6-5 and TRBJ1-1; 10 bases line up with TRBD1. The ends lost 6 bases at V and 4 bases at J; junction bases unmatched: 8. Germline CDR1 reads MNHEY; CDR2 reads SVGAGI. This CDR3 has 15 residues. The DNA for the CDR3 is TGTGCCAGCAGATCGGGACAGGGGCTTGGCACTGAAGCTTTCTTT. Translation: CASRSGQGLGTEAFF.

The chain recombines TRBV6-5 with TRBJ1-4; D is uncertain. This CDR3 region has 15 residues. The germline V gene has CDR1 MNHEY and CDR2 SVGAGI. V was shortened by 2 bases and J by 7 bases, with 14 bases between the two germline ends. Here the CDR3 reads CASSYRPGRGEKLFF. Here the CDR3 DNA reads TGTGCCAGCAGTTACCGCCCCGGGCGGGGTGAAAAACTGTTTTTT.

The rearrangement uses TRBV18 and TRBJ2-3; D is possibly TRBD1 (5 bases). The germline V gene has CDR1 KGHSH and CDR2 LQKENI. This CDR3 contains 15 residues. V lost 6 bases and J 0 bases, leaving 13 bases between the germline ends. This CDR3 is CASSRVGYSTDTQYF. Written as DNA, the CDR3 is TGTGCCAGCTCCAGGGTGGGCTATAGCACAGATACGCAGTATTTT.

This sequence joins TRBV5-5 and TRBJ2-7; D is possibly TRBD1 (5 bases). CDR3 length equals 14 residues. V was clipped by 0 bases and J by 4 bases, with 11 bases between them. In germline, CDR1 is SGHKS, CDR2 YYEKEE (reference sequence). CDR3 nucleotide sequence: TGTGCCAGCAGCTTGGTAAGGGGAAGTTACGAGCAGTACTTC. This sequence encodes CASSLVRGSYEQYF.

The V call is TRBV27, the J call TRBJ2-3, with TRBD2 as a possible D gene (6 bases). The CDR3 runs to 16 residues. Germline V gene data show CDR1 as MNHEY and CDR2 as SMNVEV (reference sequence). Trimming took off 1 base at V and 2 bases at J, with 13 bases between the two ends. CDR3 in DNA: TGTGCCAGCAGTTTATGGCAGGGACTTAACACAGATACGCAGTATTTT. Translated: CASSLWQGLNTDTQYF.

The V and J genes are TRBV19 and TRBJ2-7; 8 bases map to TRBD1. Germline lookup yields CDR1 LNHDA and CDR2 SQIVND (reference sequence). This CDR3 contains 15 residues. The junction had 10 bases not matched to a gene; V was cut back by 9 bases and J by 0 bases. The CDR3 DNA reads TGTGCCAGCGGACAGGGACGACTCCCCTCCTACGAGCAGTACTTC. Translated: CASGQGRLPSYEQYF.

The CDR3 sequence: CASSEFGLAGELFF. The CDR3 DNA sequence: TGTGCCAGCAGTGAATTTGGACTCGCCGGGGAGCTGTTTTTT. This chain joins TRBV2 and TRBJ2-2, with TRBD2 as a possible D gene (5 bases). Germline values: CDR1 SNHLY, CDR2 FYNNEI. V lost 2 bases and J 6 bases, leaving 10 bases between the germline ends. CDR3 length: 14 amino acids.

This sequence joins TRBV28 and TRBJ1-2; 8 nucleotides match TRBD1. After removal of 5 bases from V and 3 bases from J, the junction contained 8 bases not matched to a gene. The CDR3 runs 15 residues. The germline V gene encodes CDR1 MDHEN and CDR2 SYDVKM. The CDR3 nucleotides are TGTGCCAGCAGTCCCCAGGACAGGGTGCACTATGGCTACACCTTC. Amino acid sequence: CASSPQDRVHYGYTF.

The V call is TRBV7-9, the J call TRBJ2-1; a weak D match, TRBD1 (7 bases). The germline CDR1 and CDR2 sequences are SEHNR and FQNEAQ (reference sequence). CDR3 length equals 16 residues. Trimming shortened V by 5 bases and J by 6 bases, and 20 bases separated the two germline ends. CDR3 in amino acids: CASSGGTAPGGNEQFF. DNA of the CDR3: TGTGCCAGCAGCGGAGGGACAGCCCCAGGGGGCAATGAGCAGTTCTTC.